The source of this T cell receptor (beta chain) is a study of OX40 agonist ivuxolimab in advanced cancers. About the study: Having had anti-PD-1, anti-PD-L1 or anti-CTLA-4 therapy before was allowed, and about 42% had some.

The V gene's germline CDR1 is SGHTS and CDR2 YDEGEE. This CDR3 spans 20 amino acids. The junction had 11 bases not matched to a gene; V was cut back by 3 bases and J by 0 bases. Here immunoSEQ multiplex PCR was the method, and the copy in TCRdb shows in-frame clones only, minus some. Among some 64,000 clones listed, just over 90% were seen once. The chain employs TRBV5-8 and TRBJ2-6; 11 bases align to TRBD1. The TCR comes from an adult with an advanced solid tumor such as melanoma, head and neck, liver or kidney cancer. Sequenced here: CD4+ or CD8+ T cells sorted from blood, sampled in a trial of the OX40 agonist ivuxolimab. The CDR3, as DNA: TGTGCCAGCAGCTCCTCCCGGACAGGGGGCCTTTTCTCTGGGGCCAACGTCCTGACTTTC. This translates into CASSSSRTGGLFSGANVLTF.